The sequence of this T cell receptor (beta chain) was determined in a study of T cells in Graves' hyperthyroidism and ophthalmopathy. Germline V gene sequence: CDR1 SGDLS, CDR2 YYNGEE. After removal of 0 bases from V and 3 bases from J, the junction contained 3 bases not matched to a gene. The CDR3 is made up of 15 amino acids. Ten or more counts support this clonotype. Amplified TCR beta CDR3 regions came from RNA transcripts. During a first-round RT-PCR of the TCR CDR3, the HTBI primer set was used. Using its own MiXCR run on the multiplex PCR reads, TCRdb lists one record per CDR3 protein. This table holds 300,000 to 450,000 distinct CDR3 sequences, about 15% found once. The PBMCs studied were ones that came from about 9.9 ml fresh peripheral blood.

The specimen sequenced was blood. The source of this sequence is a woman in her 30s with Graves' hyperthyroidism. This chain connects TRBV9 to TRBJ2-7; TRBD2 matches 10 bases. CDR3 sequence reads: CASSVEASGSYEQYF. The CDR3 DNA is TGTGCCAGCAGCGTAGAGGCTAGCGGGAGCTACGAGCAGTACTTC.